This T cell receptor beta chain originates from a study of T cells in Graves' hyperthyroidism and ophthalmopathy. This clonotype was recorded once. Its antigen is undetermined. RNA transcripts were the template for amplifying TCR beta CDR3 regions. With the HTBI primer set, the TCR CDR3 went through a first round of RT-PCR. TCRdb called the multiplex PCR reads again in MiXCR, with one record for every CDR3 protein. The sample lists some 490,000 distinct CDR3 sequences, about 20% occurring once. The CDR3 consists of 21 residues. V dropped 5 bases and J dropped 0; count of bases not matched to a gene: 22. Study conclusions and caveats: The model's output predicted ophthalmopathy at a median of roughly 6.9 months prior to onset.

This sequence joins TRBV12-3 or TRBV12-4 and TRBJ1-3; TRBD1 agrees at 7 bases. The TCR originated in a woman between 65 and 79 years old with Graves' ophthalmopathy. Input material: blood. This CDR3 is CASSLRPGQRSTPSSGNTIYF. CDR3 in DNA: TGTGCCAGCAGTCTGCGACCGGGACAGCGATCAACCCCGAGCTCTGGAAACACCATATATTTT.